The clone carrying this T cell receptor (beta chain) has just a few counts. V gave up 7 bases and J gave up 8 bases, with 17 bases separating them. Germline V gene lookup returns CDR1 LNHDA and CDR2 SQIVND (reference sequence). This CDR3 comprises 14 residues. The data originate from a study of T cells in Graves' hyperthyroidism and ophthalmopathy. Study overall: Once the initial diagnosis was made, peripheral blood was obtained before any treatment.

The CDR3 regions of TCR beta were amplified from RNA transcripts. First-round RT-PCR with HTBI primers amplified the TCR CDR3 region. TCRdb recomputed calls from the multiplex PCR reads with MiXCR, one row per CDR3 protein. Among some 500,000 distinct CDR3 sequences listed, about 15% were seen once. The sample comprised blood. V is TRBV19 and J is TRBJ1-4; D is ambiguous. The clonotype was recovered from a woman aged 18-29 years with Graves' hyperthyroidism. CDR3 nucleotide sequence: TGTGCCAGTACCACAGCGGGGATTCGGGAAAAACTGTTTTTT. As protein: CASTTAGIREKLFF.